Included here is one T cell receptor (beta chain) sequence, with context. This entry belongs to a study of OX40 agonist ivuxolimab in advanced cancers. Study background: At 82.7% male, the cohort had a mean age of 60 years, ranging from about 20 to 79.

There are 15 residues in the CDR3. The protocol was immunoSEQ multiplex PCR, while the TCRdb copy is restricted to in-frame clones and leaves out a portion. This sample has approximately 60,000 clones, with 87% found just once. The source was CD4+ or CD8+ T cells sorted from blood, collected in a trial of the OX40 agonist ivuxolimab. This rearrangement joins TRBV21-1 to TRBJ2-5. The tail of the sequence fits TRBJ2-7 better, so the J call may be wrong. TRBV21-1 is shown as a pseudogene. The sequence was collected from an adult with an advanced solid tumor such as melanoma, head and neck, liver or kidney cancer. The CDR3 loop reads CASTDQGRPSYEQYF. As DNA, the CDR3 is TGTGCCAGCACCGACCAAGGGCGGCCCTCCTACGAGCAGTACTTC.